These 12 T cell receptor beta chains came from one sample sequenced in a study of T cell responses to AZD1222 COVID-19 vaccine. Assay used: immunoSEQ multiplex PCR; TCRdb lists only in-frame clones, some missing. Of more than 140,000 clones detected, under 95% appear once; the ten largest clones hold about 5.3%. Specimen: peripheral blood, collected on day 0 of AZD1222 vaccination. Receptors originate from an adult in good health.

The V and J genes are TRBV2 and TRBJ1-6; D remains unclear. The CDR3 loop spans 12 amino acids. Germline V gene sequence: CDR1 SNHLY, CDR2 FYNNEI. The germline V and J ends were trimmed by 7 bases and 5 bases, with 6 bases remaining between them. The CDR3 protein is CASKQNNSPLHF. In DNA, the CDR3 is TGTGCCAGCAAACAGAATAATTCACCCCTCCACTTT.

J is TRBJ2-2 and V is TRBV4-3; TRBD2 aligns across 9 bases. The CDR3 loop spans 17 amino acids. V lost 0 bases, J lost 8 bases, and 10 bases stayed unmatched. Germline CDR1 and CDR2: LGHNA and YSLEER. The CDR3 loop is CASSQEGGGRAPGELFF. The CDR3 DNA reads TGCGCCAGCAGCCAAGAGGGCGGCGGGAGGGCCCCTGGGGAGCTGTTTTTT.

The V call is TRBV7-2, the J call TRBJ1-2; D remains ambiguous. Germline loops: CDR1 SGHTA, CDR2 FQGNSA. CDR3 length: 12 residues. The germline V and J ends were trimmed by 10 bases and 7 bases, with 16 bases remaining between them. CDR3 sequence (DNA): TGTGCCATATTTTACGTAGGATCTGGCTACACCTTC. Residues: CAIFYVGSGYTF. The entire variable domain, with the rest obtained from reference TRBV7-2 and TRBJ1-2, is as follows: GAGVSQSPSNKVTEKGKDVELRCDPISGHTALYWYRQSLGQGLEFLIYFQGNSAPDKSGLPSDRFSAERTGGSVSTLTIQRTQQEDSAVYLCAIFYVGSGYTFGSGTRLTVV.

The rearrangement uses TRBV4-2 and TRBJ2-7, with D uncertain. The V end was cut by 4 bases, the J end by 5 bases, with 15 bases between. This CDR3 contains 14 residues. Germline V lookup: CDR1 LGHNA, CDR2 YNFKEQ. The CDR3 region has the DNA TGTGCCAGCAGCCCATCCGATGCATATAACGAGCAGTACTTC. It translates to CASSPSDAYNEQYF.

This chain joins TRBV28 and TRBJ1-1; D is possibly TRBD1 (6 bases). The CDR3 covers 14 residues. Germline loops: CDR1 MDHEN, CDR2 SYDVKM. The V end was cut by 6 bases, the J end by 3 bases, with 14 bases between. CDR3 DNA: TGTGCCAGCAGCTCGGACAGTTCTCACACTGAAGCTTTCTTT. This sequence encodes CASSSDSSHTEAFF.

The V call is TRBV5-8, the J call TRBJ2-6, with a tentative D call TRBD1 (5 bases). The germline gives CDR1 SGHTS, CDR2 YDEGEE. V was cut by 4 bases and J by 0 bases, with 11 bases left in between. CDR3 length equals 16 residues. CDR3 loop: CASSTHRSSGANVLTF. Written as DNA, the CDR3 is TGTGCCAGCAGCACGCACAGGTCCTCTGGGGCCAACGTCCTGACTTTC.

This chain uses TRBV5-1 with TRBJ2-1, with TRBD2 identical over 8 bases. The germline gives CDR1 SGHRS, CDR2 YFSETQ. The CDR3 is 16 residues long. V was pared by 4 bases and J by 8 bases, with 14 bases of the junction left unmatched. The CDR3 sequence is CASSLGPGLGVHEQFF. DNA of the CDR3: TGCGCCAGCAGCCTGGGCCCGGGACTAGGTGTCCATGAGCAGTTCTTC. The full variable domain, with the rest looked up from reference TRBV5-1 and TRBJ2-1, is KAGVTQTPRYLIKTRGQQVTLSCSPISGHRSVSWYQQTPGQGLQFLFEYFSETQRNKGNFPGRFSGRQFSNSRSEMNVSTLELGDSALYLCASSLGPGLGVHEQFFGPGTRLTVL.

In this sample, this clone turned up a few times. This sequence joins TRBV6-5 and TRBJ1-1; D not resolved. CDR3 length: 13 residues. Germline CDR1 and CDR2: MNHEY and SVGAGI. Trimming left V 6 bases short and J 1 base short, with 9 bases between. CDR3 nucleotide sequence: TGTGCCAGCAGCCCCGACGGGAACACTGAAGCTTTCTTT. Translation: CASSPDGNTEAFF.

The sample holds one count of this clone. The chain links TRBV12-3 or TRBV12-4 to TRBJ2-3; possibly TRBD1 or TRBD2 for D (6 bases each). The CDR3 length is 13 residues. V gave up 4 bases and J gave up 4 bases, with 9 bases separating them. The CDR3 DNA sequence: TGTGCCAGCAGTTCCGGGGGCGCAGATACGCAGTATTTT. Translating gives CASSSGGADTQYF.

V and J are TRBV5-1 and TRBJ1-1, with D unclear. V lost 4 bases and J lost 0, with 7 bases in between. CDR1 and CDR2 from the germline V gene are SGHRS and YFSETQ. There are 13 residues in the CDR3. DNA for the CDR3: TGCGCCAGCAGCCCGTTCATGAACACTGAAGCTTTCTTT. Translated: CASSPFMNTEAFF.

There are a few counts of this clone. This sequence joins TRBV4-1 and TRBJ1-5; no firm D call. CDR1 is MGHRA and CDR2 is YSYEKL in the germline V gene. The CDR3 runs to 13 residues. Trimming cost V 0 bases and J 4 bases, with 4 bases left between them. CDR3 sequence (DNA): TGCGCCAGCAGCCAAGAATCTAATCAGCCCCAGCATTTT. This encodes CASSQESNQPQHF.

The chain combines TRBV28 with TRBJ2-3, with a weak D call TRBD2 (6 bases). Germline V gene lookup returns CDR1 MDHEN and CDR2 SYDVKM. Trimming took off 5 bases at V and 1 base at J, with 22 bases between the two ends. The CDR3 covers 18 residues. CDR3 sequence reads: CASSPLPGASYGTDTQYF. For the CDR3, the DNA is TGTGCCAGCAGTCCATTACCGGGAGCTTCCTACGGCACAGATACGCAGTATTTT. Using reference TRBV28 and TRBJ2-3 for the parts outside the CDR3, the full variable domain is DVKVTQSSRYLVKRTGEKVFLECVQDMDHENMFWYRQDPGLGLRLIYFSYDVKMKEKGDIPEGYSVSREKKERFSLILESASTNQTSMYLCASSPLPGASYGTDTQYFGPGTRLTVL.